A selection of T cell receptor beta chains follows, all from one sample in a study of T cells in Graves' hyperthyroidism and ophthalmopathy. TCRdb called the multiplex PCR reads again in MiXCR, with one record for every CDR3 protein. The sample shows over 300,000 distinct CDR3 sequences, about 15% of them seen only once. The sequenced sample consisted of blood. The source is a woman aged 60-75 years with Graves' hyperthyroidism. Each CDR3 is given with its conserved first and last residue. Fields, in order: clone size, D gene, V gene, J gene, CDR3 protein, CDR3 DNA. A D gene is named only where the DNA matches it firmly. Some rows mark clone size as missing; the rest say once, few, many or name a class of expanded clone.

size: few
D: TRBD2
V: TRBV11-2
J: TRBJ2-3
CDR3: CASSRGLAGTDTQYF
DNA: TGTGCCAGCAGCCGGGGACTAGCGGGAACAGATACGCAGTATTTT

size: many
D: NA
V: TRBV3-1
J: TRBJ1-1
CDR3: CASSQERTVGEAFF
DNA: TGTGCCAGCAGCCAAGAAAGGACAGTGGGTGAAGCTTTCTTT

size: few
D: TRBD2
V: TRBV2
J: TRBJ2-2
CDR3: CASWGREATGELFF
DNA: TGTGCCAGCTGGGGGCGGGAGGCGACCGGGGAGCTGTTTTTT

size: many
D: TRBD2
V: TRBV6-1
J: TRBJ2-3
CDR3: CASKTSGSSDTQYF
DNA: TGTGCCAGCAAGACTAGCGGGAGCTCAGATACGCAGTATTTT

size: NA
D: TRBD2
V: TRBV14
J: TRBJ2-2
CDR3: CASSPIGRERTGELFF
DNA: TGTGCCAGCAGCCCTATTGGGCGGGAGAGGACCGGGGAGCTGTTTTTT

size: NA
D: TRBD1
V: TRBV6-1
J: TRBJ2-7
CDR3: CASSEQGAYYEQYF
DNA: TGTGCCAGCAGTGAACAGGGGGCGTACTACGAGCAGTACTTC

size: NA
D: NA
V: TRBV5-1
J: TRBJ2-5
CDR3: CASSVYNPGFGETQYF
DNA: TGCGCCAGCAGCGTGTACAATCCAGGGTTCGGAGAGACCCAGTACTTC

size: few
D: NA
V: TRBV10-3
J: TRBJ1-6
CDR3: CAISESDSYNSPLHF
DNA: TGTGCCATCAGTGAATCCGACAGTTATAATTCACCCCTCCACTTT

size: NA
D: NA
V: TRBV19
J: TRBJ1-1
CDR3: CASRALGDLGDTEAFF
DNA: TGTGCCAGTAGGGCTTTAGGGGATCTAGGGGACACTGAAGCTTTCTTT

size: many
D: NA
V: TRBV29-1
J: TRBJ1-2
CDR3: CSVEGEDIRGRNYGYTF
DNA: TGCAGCGTTGAAGGAGAGGATATTCGGGGGCGCAACTATGGCTACACCTTC

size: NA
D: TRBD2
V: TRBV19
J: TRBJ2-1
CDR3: CASSPRGTGGPRGEQFF
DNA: TGTGCCAGTAGTCCTCGGGGGACGGGAGGGCCGCGGGGTGAGCAGTTCTTC

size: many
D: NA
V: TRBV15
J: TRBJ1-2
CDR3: CATSRDRSGGRRYGYTF
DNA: TGTGCCACCAGCAGAGATCGTAGTGGGGGGCGCCGGTATGGCTACACCTTC

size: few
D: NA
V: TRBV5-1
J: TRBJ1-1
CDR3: CASGLALSATEAFF
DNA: TGCGCCAGCGGCTTGGCTCTGTCTGCCACTGAAGCTTTCTTT

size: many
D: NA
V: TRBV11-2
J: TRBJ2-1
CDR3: CASSSRFYEQFF
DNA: TGTGCCAGCAGCTCACGGTTTTATGAGCAGTTCTTC

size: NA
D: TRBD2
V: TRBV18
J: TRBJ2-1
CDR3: CASSPPSRTSVDEQFF
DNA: TGTGCCAGCTCACCACCCTCGCGGACTAGCGTAGATGAGCAGTTCTTC

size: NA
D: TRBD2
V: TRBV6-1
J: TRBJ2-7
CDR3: CASRRLADPSEQYF
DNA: TGTGCCAGCAGGCGACTAGCGGACCCCTCCGAGCAGTACTTC

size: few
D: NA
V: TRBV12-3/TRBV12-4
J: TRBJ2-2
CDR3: CASRGGPIGELFF
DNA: TGTGCCAGCAGAGGTGGGCCTATCGGGGAGCTGTTTTTT

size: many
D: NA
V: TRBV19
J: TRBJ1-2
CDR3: CASSINGDTSDYYTF
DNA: TGTGCCAGTAGTATTAACGGAGACACAAGCGATTACTACACCTTC

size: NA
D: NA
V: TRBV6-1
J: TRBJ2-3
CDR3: CGSRRATDTQYF
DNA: TGTGGTAGCAGGAGGGCCACAGATACGCAGTATTTT

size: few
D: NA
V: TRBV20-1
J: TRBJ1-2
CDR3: CSARDVRGKGYTF
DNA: TGCAGTGCTAGAGATGTAAGGGGGAAAGGCTACACCTTC

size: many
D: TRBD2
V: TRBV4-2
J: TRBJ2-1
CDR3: CASSQEGLAGRDEQFF
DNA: TGTGCCAGCAGCCAAGAAGGCCTAGCGGGGCGAGACGAGCAGTTCTTC

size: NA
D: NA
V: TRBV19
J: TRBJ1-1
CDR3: CASRYPGAGTEAFF
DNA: TGTGCCAGTAGATATCCAGGGGCTGGCACTGAAGCTTTCTTT

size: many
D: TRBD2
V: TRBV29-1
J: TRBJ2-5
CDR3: CSVENLAGDQETQYF
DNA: TGCAGCGTTGAGAATCTAGCGGGGGACCAAGAGACCCAGTACTTC

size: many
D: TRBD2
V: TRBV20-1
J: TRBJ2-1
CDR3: CSAHGAGGHRGEQFF
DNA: TGCAGTGCCCACGGGGCGGGAGGCCACCGGGGTGAGCAGTTCTTC

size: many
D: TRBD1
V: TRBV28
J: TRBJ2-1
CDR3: CASTPGGGRLLYNEQFF
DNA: TGTGCCAGCACTCCAGGGGGCGGGCGGCTACTCTACAATGAGCAGTTCTTC

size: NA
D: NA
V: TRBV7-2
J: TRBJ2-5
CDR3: CASGSLETQYF
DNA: TGTGCCAGCGGGAGCTTAGAGACCCAGTACTTC

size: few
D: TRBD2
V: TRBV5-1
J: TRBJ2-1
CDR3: CASSLKAGSYNEQFF
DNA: TGCGCCAGCAGCTTGAAAGCGGGATCCTACAATGAGCAGTTCTTC

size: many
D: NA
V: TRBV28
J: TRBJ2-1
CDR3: CASSREGAREQFF
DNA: TGTGCCAGCAGTCGGGAGGGGGCGAGAGAGCAGTTCTTC

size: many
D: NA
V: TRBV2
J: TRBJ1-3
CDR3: CASSDGGALGNTIYF
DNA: TGTGCCAGCAGTGATGGTGGGGCGCTTGGAAACACCATATATTTT

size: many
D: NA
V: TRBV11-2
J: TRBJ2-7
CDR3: CASGSTDKPYEQYF
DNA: TGTGCCAGCGGATCTACGGACAAACCCTACGAGCAGTACTTC

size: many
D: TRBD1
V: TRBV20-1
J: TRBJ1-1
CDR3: CSAGPGQGEAFF
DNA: TGCAGTGCTGGACCGGGACAGGGAGAAGCTTTCTTT